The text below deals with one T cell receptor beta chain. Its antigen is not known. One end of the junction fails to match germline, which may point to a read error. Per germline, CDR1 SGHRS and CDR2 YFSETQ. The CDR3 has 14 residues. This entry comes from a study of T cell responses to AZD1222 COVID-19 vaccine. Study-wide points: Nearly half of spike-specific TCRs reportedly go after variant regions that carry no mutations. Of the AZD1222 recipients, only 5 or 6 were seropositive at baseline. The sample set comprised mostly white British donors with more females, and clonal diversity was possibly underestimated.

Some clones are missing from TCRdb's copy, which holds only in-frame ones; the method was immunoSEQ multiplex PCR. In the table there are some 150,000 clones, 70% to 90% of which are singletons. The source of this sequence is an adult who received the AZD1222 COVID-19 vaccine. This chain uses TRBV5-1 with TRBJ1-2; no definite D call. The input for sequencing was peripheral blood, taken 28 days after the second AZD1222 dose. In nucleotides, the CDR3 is TGCGCCAGCAGTTCGGGAGATGGGAACTCTGGCTACACCTTC. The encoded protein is CASSSGDGNSGYTF.